The 31 T cell receptor beta chains reported below all come from one sample, sequenced in a study of cytomegalovirus exposure and HLA in healthy donors. The protocol was immunoSEQ multiplex PCR, while the TCRdb copy is restricted to in-frame clones and leaves out a portion. The table has approximately 200,000 clones, 88% seen once. Sequencing was carried out using PBMCs. The source of these receptors is a woman aged 18-30 years in good health and CMV-seronegative.

The chain recombines TRBV11-2 with TRBJ2-7; 9 nucleotides match TRBD2. The CDR3 is made up of 15 amino acids. After removal of 3 bases from V and 4 bases from J, the junction contained 7 bases not matched to a gene. Germline values: CDR1 SGHAT, CDR2 FQNNGV. In nucleotides, the CDR3 is TGTGCCAGCAGCTTGCGGCGGGAGGGCCCGTACGAGCAGTACTTC. Amino acids: CASSLRREGPYEQYF.

V is TRBV7-9 and J is TRBJ2-1; no reliable D call. The V end was cut by 1 base, the J end by 6 bases, with 13 bases between. CDR3 length: 15 residues. The germline V gene encodes CDR1 SEHNR and CDR2 FQNEAQ (reference sequence). The chain's CDR3 is CASSLGIGLLNEQFF. The CDR3 nucleotides are TGTGCCAGCAGCTTAGGGATCGGGTTACTCAATGAGCAGTTCTTC.

This chain joins TRBV27 and TRBJ2-1; TRBD2 agrees at 7 bases. This CDR3 comprises 17 residues. J gave up 4 bases and V 7 bases, and 16 bases lay outside the gene matches. Germline V gene data show CDR1 as MNHEY and CDR2 as SMNVEV (reference sequence). The CDR3 coding sequence is TGTGCCAGCATACCAATACCTAGCGGAGGGGTATACAATGAGCAGTTCTTC. Protein sequence: CASIPIPSGGVYNEQFF.

The chain is built from TRBV4-1 and TRBJ2-2; D gene ambiguous. The CDR3 has 15 amino acids. Germline V lookup: CDR1 MGHRA, CDR2 YSYEKL. Trimming removed 1 base at V and 3 bases at J, with 9 bases between. The CDR3 protein is CASSQVSPDTGELFF. CDR3 sequence (DNA): TGCGCCAGCAGCCAAGTTTCCCCGGACACCGGGGAGCTGTTTTTT.

The chain links TRBV5-1 to TRBJ2-3, with D unclear. Germline assignment: CDR1 SGHRS and CDR2 YFSETQ. CDR3 length: 17 amino acids. Trimming took off 1 base at V and 2 bases at J, with 17 bases between the two ends. The chain's CDR3 is CASSLFLAKISTDTQYF. The CDR3 DNA reads TGCGCCAGCAGCTTGTTTCTCGCTAAAATCTCCACAGATACGCAGTATTTT.

V usage is TRBV29-1 and J usage is TRBJ1-1; 7 positions agree with TRBD1. V lost 4 bases to trimming and J lost 5 bases; unmatched junction nucleotides: 13. CDR3 length: 15 amino acids. Germline lookup yields CDR1 SQVTM and CDR2 ANQGSEA. This CDR3 reads CSVVRGPGLWTEAFF. The CDR3 DNA follows: TGCAGCGTTGTTAGGGGGCCCGGCCTGTGGACTGAAGCTTTCTTT.

This rearrangement joins TRBV6-1 to TRBJ2-1; no clear D. There are 14 residues in the CDR3. Germline lookup yields CDR1 MNHNS and CDR2 SASEGT. Trimming stripped 0 bases from V and 6 bases from J, with 9 bases between. CDR3 nucleotide sequence: TGTGCCAGCAGTGAAGCGCGACTCACCAATGAGCAGTTCTTC. Protein: CASSEARLTNEQFF.

The DNA for the CDR3 is TGTGCCAGCTCTCCCAAAGAGGATTTTAACTATGGCTACACCTTC. Its protein is CASSPKEDFNYGYTF. The genes are TRBV18 and TRBJ1-2; D gene ambiguous. Germline V lookup: CDR1 KGHSH, CDR2 LQKENI. This CDR3 spans 15 amino acids. The V gene lost 6 bases and the J gene lost 1 base, with 15 bases spanning the gap.

V is TRBV4-1 and J is TRBJ2-5, with D perhaps matching TRBD2 (7 bases). Trimming shortened V by 3 bases and J by 4 bases, and 15 bases separated the two germline ends. Germline assignment: CDR1 MGHRA and CDR2 YSYEKL. The CDR3 totals 15 residues. CDR3 nucleotide sequence: TGCGCCAGCAGCCAGGAGGGGGGGAGGGGAGAGACCCAGTACTTC. Translated, it gives CASSQEGGRGETQYF.

The chain combines TRBV11-3 with TRBJ2-7, with D possibly being TRBD1 (7 bases). Germline lookup yields CDR1 SGHNT and CDR2 YENEEA. Trimming cost V 0 bases and J 1 base, with 19 bases left between them. The CDR3 runs to 18 residues. The CDR3, as DNA: TGTGCCAGCAGCTTAGATGAGGGGGGACAGTCGGGTTCCTACGAGCAGTACTTC. Encoded protein: CASSLDEGGQSGSYEQYF.

This clone was seen repeatedly, ten times or more. V usage is TRBV7-2 and J usage is TRBJ1-5; 7 bases are a match to TRBD1. Germline lookup yields CDR1 SGHTA and CDR2 FQGNSA. J was trimmed by 3 bases and V by 8 bases; bases with no gene match: 7. This CDR3 spans 14 amino acids. CDR3 nucleotides: TGTGCCAGCGGGCAGGGGACAGCCAATCAGCCCCAGCATTTT. Encoded protein: CASGQGTANQPQHF.

The chain recombines TRBV4-1 with TRBJ2-3; 7 nucleotides agree with TRBD2. V was clipped by 2 bases and J by 2 bases; unmatched bases: 13. The CDR3 is 18 residues long. The V gene's germline CDR1 is MGHRA and CDR2 YSYEKL. The CDR3 protein is CASSQHLSLAENTDTQYF. CDR3 DNA: TGCGCCAGCAGCCAACACTTGAGCCTAGCGGAAAACACAGATACGCAGTATTTT.

V usage is TRBV9 and J usage is TRBJ2-7; tentatively, D is TRBD2 (5 bases). Germline values: CDR1 SGDLS, CDR2 YYNGEE. V gave up 7 bases and J gave up 3 bases, with 14 bases separating them. The CDR3 has 13 residues. CDR3 DNA: TGTGCCAGCGGCCCCGGGGAAGGCTACGAGCAGTACTTC. Its translation is CASGPGEGYEQYF. Full variable domain (outside the CDR3, taken from reference TRBV9 and TRBJ2-7): DSGVTQTPKHLITATGQRVTLRCSPRSGDLSVYWYQQSLDQGLQFLIQYYNGEERAKGNILERFSAQQFPDLHSELNLSSLELGDSALYFCASGPGEGYEQYFGPGTRLTVT.

A single count supports this clone. The V and J genes are TRBV29-1 and TRBJ2-3; D gene ambiguous. Germline CDR1 SQVTM, CDR2 ANQGSEA. The CDR3 covers 13 residues. V shed 4 bases and J shed 2 bases, with 10 bases lying between them. In DNA, the CDR3 is TGCAGCGTTGGGGCAGGAAACACAGATACGCAGTATTTT. Amino acid sequence: CSVGAGNTDTQYF.

The chain joins TRBV10-1 to TRBJ2-2; TRBD1 agrees at 9 bases. CDR3 length: 15 amino acids. With 11 bases clipped from V and 1 base from J, the junction kept 8 bases outside the gene matches. The germline V gene encodes CDR1 WNHNN and CDR2 SYGVQD (reference sequence). Written as DNA, the CDR3 is TGCGCCGCCTTGGAGGACAGGGGGAACACCGGGGAGCTGTTTTTT. It encodes CAALEDRGNTGELFF.

Regarding this clone: This specimen includes other DNA sequences encoding the same CDR3. This chain joins TRBV28 and TRBJ2-7; D unresolved. There are 13 residues in the CDR3. The ends were cut back, 3 bases at V and 1 base at J, with 7 bases in the middle. Germline CDR1 and CDR2: MDHEN and SYDVKM. The CDR3 loop is CASSFARSYEQYF. The DNA of the CDR3 is TGTGCCAGCAGTTTCGCCAGATCCTACGAGCAGTACTTC.

This clone was recorded only once. This chain joins TRBV4-1 and TRBJ2-3; D unresolved. V lost 5 bases and J lost 0, with 15 bases in between. Germline CDR1 and CDR2: MGHRA and YSYEKL. The CDR3 length is 16 residues. As DNA, the CDR3 is TGCGCCAGCAGCGACTCTTATCCGATAAGCACAGATACGCAGTATTTT. Its translation: CASSDSYPISTDTQYF.

J is TRBJ2-7 and V is TRBV11-2, with D possibly being TRBD1 (5 bases). The ends were cut back, 4 bases at V and 0 bases at J, with 13 bases in the middle. Looked up from germline, CDR1 is SGHAT and CDR2 is FQNNGV. The CDR3 runs to 15 residues. The CDR3 DNA reads as TGTGCCAGCAGCTATATATCAGGGTCCTCCTACGAGCAGTACTTC. Residues: CASSYISGSSYEQYF.

V gene TRBV4-3 combines with J gene TRBJ2-7; 11 nucleotides agree with TRBD1. The J segment lost 2 bases and the V segment lost 3 bases, leaving 3 bases of the junction unmatched. The CDR3 is made up of 15 amino acids. Germline CDR1 is LGHNA and CDR2 is YSLEER. Here the CDR3 DNA reads TGCGCCAGCAGCCAGGGGACAGGGGGGGCCTACGAGCAGTACTTC. Its protein is CASSQGTGGAYEQYF.

The chain employs TRBV2 and TRBJ2-7; 12 nucleotides line up with TRBD2. V was pared by 3 bases and J by 3 bases, with 3 bases of the junction left unmatched. Germline V CDR1 and CDR2: SNHLY, FYNNEI. This CDR3 is 15 amino acids long. The CDR3 coding sequence is TGTGCCAGCAGTGAGGGACTAGCGGGTGTCTACGAGCAGTACTTC. Encoded protein: CASSEGLAGVYEQYF.

This clone was seen a single time. The chain has TRBV9 and TRBJ2-5; perhaps TRBD1 as D (6 bases). Germline V gives CDR1 SGDLS, CDR2 YYNGEE. The CDR3 covers 16 residues. The germline V and J ends were trimmed by 5 bases and 4 bases, with 21 bases remaining between them. The CDR3: CASSFSRGASGETQYF. The CDR3 DNA reads as TGTGCCAGCAGTTTTTCCAGGGGCGCATCGGGAGAGACCCAGTACTTC.

The rearrangement uses TRBV29-1 and TRBJ2-2; D uncertain. The CDR3 is made up of 12 amino acids. Germline CDR1 is SQVTM and CDR2 is ANQGSEA. The CDR3 loop reads CTVRLESGELFF. In DNA form, the CDR3 reads TGCACCGTACGTCTAGAATCCGGGGAGCTGTTTTTT.

In regard to this clone: The junction departs from germline at one end; a sequencing error may be responsible. CDR3 coding DNA: TGTGCTAGCAGCCCCCGAGGCGACGGAGAGACCCAGTACTTC. Its translation: CASSPRGDGETQYF. The rearrangement links TRBV7-7 to TRBJ2-5; D not certain. This CDR3 has 14 amino acids. Looked up from germline, CDR1 is SSHAT and CDR2 is FNYEAQ (reference sequence). Full variable domain (missing parts from reference TRBV7-7 and TRBJ2-5): GAGVSQSPRYKVTKRGQDVTLRCDPISSHATLYWYQQALGQGPEFLTYFNYEAQPDKSGLPSDRFSAERPEGSISTLTIQRTEQRDSAMYRCASSPRGDGETQYFGPGTRLLVL.

This clone was counted a single time. V usage is TRBV5-6 and J usage is TRBJ2-5, with D unresolved. The germline CDR1 and CDR2 sequences are SGHDT and YYEEEE. Trimming removed 4 bases at V and 1 base at J, with 14 bases between. This CDR3 is built from 15 residues. CDR3 coding DNA: TGTGCCAGCAGCCTTAGGTCCGGGTCCCAAGAGACCCAGTACTTC. It encodes CASSLRSGSQETQYF.

The chain is built from TRBV19 and TRBJ2-7, with D unclear. The length of the CDR3 is 14 residues. Germline V lookup: CDR1 LNHDA, CDR2 SQIVND (reference sequence). The V gene lost 1 base and the J gene lost 5 bases, with 12 bases spanning the gap. The CDR3 spells CASSIAGLTDEQYF. CDR3 sequence (DNA): TGTGCCAGTAGTATAGCGGGTTTAACGGACGAGCAGTACTTC.

This clone was seen once. The chain is built from TRBV6-1 and TRBJ2-2; 11 nucleotides match TRBD2. Germline assignment: CDR1 MNHNS and CDR2 SASEGT. The CDR3 has 14 amino acids. The J segment lost 5 bases and the V segment lost 4 bases, leaving 0 bases of the junction unmatched. The CDR3, as DNA: TGTGCCAGCAGTGGGACTAGCGGGACCGGGGAGCTGTTTTTT. This translates into CASSGTSGTGELFF.

This rearrangement joins TRBV19 to TRBJ2-1; 10 bases fit TRBD1. With V trimmed by 7 bases and J by 7 bases, 10 bases remained unmatched. The CDR3 extends over 15 amino acids. CDR1 and CDR2 from the germline V gene are LNHDA and SQIVND (reference sequence). The CDR3 loop reads CASTIWTGGGNEQFF. For the CDR3, the DNA is TGTGCCAGTACCATATGGACAGGGGGAGGTAATGAGCAGTTCTTC.

The chain employs TRBV14 and TRBJ2-7; 8 nucleotides align to TRBD2. Looked up from germline, CDR1 is SGHDN and CDR2 is FVKESK. CDR3 length: 13 residues. V lost 1 base, J lost 7 bases, and 3 bases stayed unmatched. CDR3 DNA: TGTGCCAGCAGCCAAGCTATAGCGGGGGAGCAGTACTTC. It specifies CASSQAIAGEQYF.

The chain recombines TRBV5-1 with TRBJ2-7; 7 bases map to TRBD1. V shed 0 bases, J shed 2 bases, and the junction held 8 bases outside the gene matches. Germline assignment: CDR1 SGHRS and CDR2 YFSETQ. This CDR3 spans 16 amino acids. CDR3 loop: CASSLVLFDRAYEQYF. The CDR3 region has the DNA TGCGCCAGCAGCTTGGTCCTTTTCGACAGGGCCTACGAGCAGTACTTC.

For the CDR3, the DNA is TGCAGCGTTTCTAGCGGGACCTACAATGAGCAGTTCTTC. This sequence encodes CSVSSGTYNEQFF. V is TRBV29-1 and J is TRBJ2-1; the match to TRBD2 covers 9 bases. V shed 5 bases, J shed 2 bases, and the junction held 1 base outside the gene matches. CDR3 size: 13 residues. CDR1 and CDR2 (germline): SQVTM, ANQGSEA.

This clone has a count of ten or more. The chain carries TRBV11-1 and TRBJ2-7, with D uncertain. Germline-derived CDR1 and CDR2 are SGHAT and FQDESV (reference sequence). Trimming took off 9 bases at V and 2 bases at J, with 11 bases between the two ends. This CDR3 is built from 12 residues. CDR3 protein: CARHPKPYEQYF. CDR3 nucleotide sequence: TGTGCCAGACACCCCAAACCCTACGAGCAGTACTTC. The variable domain in full, completed from reference TRBV11-1 and TRBJ2-7, reads EAEVAQSPRYKITEKSQAVAFWCDPISGHATLYWYRQILGQGPELLVQFQDESVVDDSQLPKDRFSAERLKGVDSTLKIQPAELGDSAMYLCARHPKPYEQYFGPGTRLTVT.